The rows below give T cell receptor beta chains drawn from one sample of a study of blood T cell repertoires in COVID-19. Using immunoSEQ multiplex PCR, the repertoire was profiled, and TCRdb retains in-frame clones only, with some absent. This table has a few hundred thousand clones, roughly 87% appearing once. The sequencing input was PBMCs or T cells enriched from blood (not recorded which). The receptors were sampled from a woman between 25 and 40 years old who had recovered from COVID-19. Both conserved end residues are part of each CDR3. A D gene is named only where the DNA matches it firmly. Not every row has a clone size; where given, it reads once, few, many or a size class.

size	V	J	D	CDR3	DNA
.	TRBV29-1	TRBJ1-1	TRBD1	CSVEGTGPTEAFF	TGCAGCGTTGAAGGGACAGGGCCCACTGAAGCTTTCTTT
.	TRBV4-2	TRBJ2-7	.	CASSPGLGYEQYF	TGTGCCAGCAGCCCGGGACTGGGATACGAGCAGTACTTC
.	TRBV28	TRBJ2-2	TRBD2	CASSLLGTSVSGELFF	TGTGCCAGCAGTTTATTGGGGACTAGCGTTTCCGGGGAGCTGTTTTTT
.	TRBV6-5	TRBJ2-2	.	CASSYVASGELFF	TGTGCCAGCAGTTACGTCGCCAGCGGGGAGCTGTTTTTT
.	TRBV16	TRBJ1-4	.	CASSPPGGFNEKLFF	TGTGCCAGCAGCCCTCCGGGGGGCTTTAATGAAAAACTGTTTTTT
once	TRBV2	TRBJ2-3	TRBD2	CASSEGLAGTDTQYF	TGTGCCAGCAGTGAAGGACTAGCCGGCACAGATACGCAGTATTTT
.	TRBV29-1	TRBJ2-1	.	CSVAASAYNEQFF	TGCAGCGTCGCGGCTAGCGCCTACAATGAGCAGTTCTTC
.	TRBV15	TRBJ1-1	.	CATSRGLHGGDEAFF	TGTGCCACCAGCAGGGGACTTCACGGTGGAGATGAAGCTTTCTTT
few	TRBV7-9	TRBJ2-7	TRBD2	CASSLAQRGLSYEQYF	TGTGCCAGCAGCTTAGCCCAGCGGGGGCTCTCCTACGAGCAGTACTTC
.	TRBV29-1	TRBJ2-7	.	CSVVTGDSYEQYF	TGCAGCGTTGTAACAGGAGATTCCTACGAGCAGTACTTC
.	TRBV18	TRBJ1-2	.	CASSPVSGGYGYTF	TGTGCCAGCTCACCAGTGTCGGGGGGCTATGGCTACACCTTC
.	TRBV3-1/TRBV3-2	TRBJ2-1	TRBD2	CASSQGLAGYNEQFF	TGTGCCAGCAGCCAAGGACTAGCGGGTTACAATGAGCAGTTCTTC
.	TRBV29-1	TRBJ2-2	.	CSVVLSQGRNTGELFF	TGCAGCGTTGTATTGTCCCAGGGGCGGAACACCGGGGAGCTGTTTTTT
.	TRBV6-5	TRBJ1-5	TRBD1	CASRKNRGNNQPQHF	TGTGCCAGCAGAAAAAACAGGGGGAACAATCAGCCCCAGCATTTT
.	TRBV5-1	TRBJ2-5	TRBD1	CASSSQGEVETQYF	TGCGCCAGCAGCTCACAGGGGGAGGTGGAGACCCAGTACTTC
.	TRBV3-1/TRBV3-2	TRBJ1-6	TRBD1	CASSQDTETGITGSPLHF	TGTGCCAGCAGCCAAGATACCGAGACAGGGATTACAGGTTCACCCCTCCACTTT
.	TRBV6-5	TRBJ2-7	TRBD2	CASGTSGSHEQYF	TGTGCCAGCGGGACTAGCGGGAGTCACGAGCAGTACTTC
.	TRBV5-1	TRBJ2-3	TRBD2	CASSLGLAGVAADTQYF	TGCGCCAGCAGCTTGGGCCTAGCGGGAGTCGCCGCAGATACGCAGTATTTT
once	TRBV4-1	TRBJ1-5	.	CASSQDQGRPLLHF	TGCGCCAGCAGCCAGGACCAGGGGCGCCCGTTGCTGCATTTT
.	TRBV18	TRBJ1-3	.	CASSPPGTERNTIYF	TGTGCCAGCTCACCACCGGGCACAGAAAGAAACACCATATATTTT
.	TRBV28	TRBJ1-3	TRBD1	CASSSWTGLGNTIYF	TGTGCCAGCAGTTCTTGGACAGGGCTTGGAAACACCATATATTTT
.	TRBV6-4	TRBJ2-1	.	CASSDSRGAGNEQFF	TGTGCCAGCAGTGACTCCCGCGGGGCCGGCAATGAGCAGTTCTTC
.	TRBV19	TRBJ1-1	TRBD1	CASSSDRDRMNTEAFF	TGTGCCAGTAGTTCGGACCGGGACAGGATGAACACTGAAGCTTTCTTT
.	TRBV21-1	TRBJ1-6	.	CASSKVLRVGGRHSPLHF	TGTGCCAGCAGCAAAGTTCTAAGGGTCGGGGGTCGGCATTCACCCCTCCACTTT
.	TRBV12-3/TRBV12-4	TRBJ1-2	.	CASSLQGLGYTF	TGTGCCAGCAGTTTACAGGGTCTTGGCTACACCTTC
.	TRBV4-1	TRBJ2-7	.	CASSRGGMDEQYF	TGCGCCAGCAGCCGTGGAGGCATGGACGAGCAGTACTTC
.	TRBV27	TRBJ2-5	.	CASSFSSTPRDRYF	TGTGCCAGCAGTTTCTCATCGACACCCCGAGATCGGTACTTC
.	TRBV28	TRBJ1-2	.	CASSLPMGGGYTF	TGTGCCAGCAGTTTACCCATGGGAGGTGGCTACACCTTC
.	TRBV7-8	TRBJ2-3	.	CASSPFSTQYF	TGTGCCAGCAGCCCCTTTAGCACGCAGTATTTT
few	TRBV5-1	TRBJ2-1	TRBD2	CASSLNRGGGLNEQFF	TGCGCCAGCAGCTTGAACCGAGGCGGGGGGCTCAATGAGCAGTTCTTC
.	TRBV5-4	TRBJ1-1	.	CASAGQLDTEAFF	TGTGCCAGCGCTGGACAGTTAGACACTGAAGCTTTCTTT
.	TRBV27	TRBJ1-2	.	CASSFVQGVHGYTF	TGTGCCAGCAGTTTCGTTCAAGGGGTCCATGGCTACACCTTC
.	TRBV5-1	TRBJ1-3	.	CASSRESQGSGNTIYF	TGCGCCAGCAGCCGAGAGTCCCAGGGATCAGGAAACACCATATATTTT
.	TRBV10-3	TRBJ1-3	.	CAISENLASSGNTIYF	TGTGCCATCAGTGAGAATCTGGCCAGCTCTGGAAACACCATATATTTT
.	TRBV2	TRBJ1-2	TRBD1	CASSGQGNYGYTF	TGTGCCAGCAGTGGACAGGGGAACTATGGCTACACCTTC
.	TRBV5-6	TRBJ1-4	TRBD1	CASSLTGTGKEKLFF	TGTGCCAGCAGCCTTACCGGGACAGGGAAAGAAAAACTGTTTTTT
.	TRBV6-5	TRBJ1-4	TRBD1	CASSYSRQGGEKLFF	TGTGCCAGCAGTTACTCGCGACAGGGGGGTGAAAAACTGTTTTTT
few	TRBV5-1	TRBJ2-1	TRBD2	CASSLAGAGALNEQFF	TGCGCCAGCAGCTTGGCCGGAGCGGGGGCGCTTAATGAGCAGTTCTTC
.	TRBV7-3	TRBJ2-3	TRBD1	CASSYGTGTSTDTQYF	TGTGCCAGCAGCTACGGGACAGGGACGAGCACAGATACGCAGTATTTT
once	TRBV2	TRBJ1-1	.	CASREVPMGEAFF	TGTGCCAGCAGGGAGGTCCCGATGGGAGAAGCTTTCTTT
once	TRBV3-1/TRBV3-2	TRBJ1-3	TRBD1	CASSQAPGGFGNTIYF	TGTGCCAGCAGCCAAGCGCCAGGGGGTTTTGGAAACACCATATATTTT
.	TRBV10-2	TRBJ2-2	TRBD2	CASRQGLAGGGELFF	TGCGCCAGCAGACAGGGGCTAGCGGGAGGCGGGGAGCTGTTTTTT
.	TRBV27	TRBJ1-1	TRBD1	CASSRGQVNTEAFF	TGTGCCAGCAGCCGGGGACAGGTGAACACTGAAGCTTTCTTT
.	TRBV9	TRBJ2-1	.	CASSVEVASYYNEQFF	TGTGCCAGCAGCGTAGAAGTTGCGTCTTACTACAATGAGCAGTTCTTC
.	TRBV7-9	TRBJ1-1	.	CASSLETGNTEAFF	TGTGCCAGCAGCTTAGAAACGGGGAACACTGAAGCTTTCTTT
.	TRBV27	TRBJ2-7	TRBD1	CASSLSGLNRGQPYEQYF	TGTGCCAGCAGTTTATCGGGCCTTAACAGGGGCCAACCCTACGAGCAGTACTTC
.	TRBV5-6	TRBJ2-7	TRBD2	CASSRPSGIAYEQYF	TGTGCCAGCAGCCGGCCTAGCGGAATAGCCTACGAGCAGTACTTC
.	TRBV7-2	TRBJ1-2	.	CASRKGAELYGYTF	TGTGCCAGCAGAAAAGGGGCCGAGCTCTATGGCTACACCTTC
.	TRBV7-9	TRBJ1-1	.	CASSFVGALEAFF	TGTGCCAGCAGCTTCGTGGGGGCTCTCGAAGCTTTCTTT
.	TRBV5-4	TRBJ2-1	.	CASRSDWSSYNEQFF	TGTGCCAGCAGGTCCGACTGGAGCTCCTACAATGAGCAGTTCTTC
.	TRBV12-3/TRBV12-4	TRBJ1-5	TRBD1	CASRRTGDQPQHF	TGTGCCAGCAGGAGAACAGGGGATCAGCCCCAGCATTTT
.	TRBV11-2	TRBJ2-1	.	CASSLGEWEQFF	TGTGCCAGCAGCTTAGGAGAGTGGGAGCAGTTCTTC
.	TRBV5-1	TRBJ2-5	.	CASSREETQYF	TGCGCCAGCAGCCGCGAGGAGACCCAGTACTTC
.	TRBV7-9	TRBJ2-7	.	CASSPYTEMTYEQYF	TGTGCCAGCAGCCCCTATACGGAGATGACCTACGAGCAGTACTTC
.	TRBV9	TRBJ2-3	.	CASSVAAWGETTDTQYF	TGTGCCAGCAGCGTAGCGGCTTGGGGGGAGACGACAGATACGCAGTATTTT
.	TRBV6-5	TRBJ1-4	TRBD1	CASSYGGSGGYEKLFF	TGTGCCAGCAGTTACGGCGGGTCAGGGGGTTATGAAAAACTGTTTTTT
.	TRBV28	TRBJ2-1	TRBD2	CASSPLGTSGSGSYNEQFF	TGTGCCAGCAGTCCCCTTGGGACTAGCGGGAGTGGATCCTACAATGAGCAGTTCTTC
.	TRBV19	TRBJ2-7	TRBD1	CASSPWTGSYEQYF	TGTGCCAGTAGTCCATGGACAGGCAGCTACGAGCAGTACTTC
.	TRBV18	TRBJ1-3	.	CASSYTSSGNTIYF	TGTGCCAGCTCATATACGAGCTCTGGAAACACCATATATTTT
.	TRBV7-9	TRBJ2-2	.	CASSHPGHTTGELFF	TGTGCCAGCAGCCATCCGGGACACACCACCGGGGAGCTGTTTTTT